The rows below give T cell receptor beta chains drawn from one sample of a study of T cell changes during pregnancy in multiple sclerosis. The assay was immunoSEQ multiplex PCR, and TCRdb's table has in-frame clones only and misses some. The sample lists 60,000 to 75,000 clones; roughly 89% were seen once. Sequenced material: peripheral blood, taken in the second trimester of pregnancy. All receptors derive from a female donor with multiple sclerosis, enrolled in a pregnancy study. The CDR3 runs from the conserved cysteine through the conserved F or W. The D gene is left open where the match is weak. The size entry is marked missing in some rows and otherwise reads once, few, many or a size class.

v_call: TRBV25-1
clone_size: -
j_call: TRBJ2-3
d_call: -
cdr3_aa: CASSRGDSRDTQYF
cdr3_nt: TGTGCCAGCAGTCGAGGGGACTCACGGGATACGCAGTATTTT

v_call: TRBV28
clone_size: -
j_call: TRBJ1-1
d_call: -
cdr3_aa: CASQNLGVDTEAFF
cdr3_nt: TGTGCCAGCCAAAATTTGGGCGTGGACACTGAAGCTTTCTTT

v_call: TRBV13
clone_size: -
j_call: TRBJ2-5
d_call: -
cdr3_aa: CASSLDREETQYF
cdr3_nt: TGTGCCAGCAGCTTAGACAGGGAGGAGACCCAGTACTTC

v_call: TRBV5-5
clone_size: -
j_call: TRBJ1-2
d_call: -
cdr3_aa: CASSLSGAASNYGYTF
cdr3_nt: TGTGCCAGCAGCTTGTCAGGGGCAGCCTCTAACTATGGCTACACCTTC

v_call: TRBV11-2
clone_size: -
j_call: TRBJ2-1
d_call: TRBD2
cdr3_aa: CASSFRPTSDEQFF
cdr3_nt: TGTGCCAGCAGCTTCAGACCGACTAGCGACGAGCAGTTCTTC

v_call: TRBV12-5
clone_size: -
j_call: TRBJ2-1
d_call: TRBD2
cdr3_aa: CASGVGGLAGVLVYEQFF
cdr3_nt: TGTGCTAGTGGAGTGGGGGGACTAGCGGGAGTTTTAGTCTATGAGCAGTTCTTC

v_call: TRBV6-1
clone_size: -
j_call: TRBJ2-7
d_call: TRBD2
cdr3_aa: CASTVLAGVYEQYF
cdr3_nt: TGTGCCAGCACAGTACTAGCGGGAGTCTACGAGCAGTACTTC

v_call: TRBV6-5
clone_size: -
j_call: TRBJ1-2
d_call: TRBD1
cdr3_aa: CASRPPLTGIYGYTF
cdr3_nt: TGTGCCAGCAGACCTCCTTTGACAGGGATTTATGGCTACACCTTC

v_call: TRBV29-1
clone_size: once
j_call: TRBJ2-7
d_call: -
cdr3_aa: CSVRYHPYEQYF
cdr3_nt: TGCAGCGTTCGCTATCACCCATACGAGCAGTACTTC

v_call: TRBV5-4
clone_size: -
j_call: TRBJ1-1
d_call: -
cdr3_aa: CASSGDTNTEAFF
cdr3_nt: TGTGCCAGCAGCGGGGACACTAACACTGAAGCTTTCTTT

v_call: TRBV27
clone_size: once
j_call: TRBJ1-2
d_call: -
cdr3_aa: CASSLVQGYGYTF
cdr3_nt: TGTGCCAGCAGTTTAGTTCAGGGGTATGGCTACACCTTC

v_call: TRBV5-1
clone_size: once
j_call: TRBJ2-7
d_call: -
cdr3_aa: CASSQQTGSGEQYF
cdr3_nt: TGCGCCAGCAGCCAACAGACAGGTTCGGGCGAGCAGTACTTC

v_call: TRBV6-5
clone_size: once
j_call: TRBJ2-1
d_call: -
cdr3_aa: CASSYGGNPYNEQFF
cdr3_nt: TGTGCCAGCAGTTACGGGGGGAACCCCTACAATGAGCAGTTCTTC

v_call: TRBV6-5
clone_size: -
j_call: TRBJ2-1
d_call: -
cdr3_aa: CASSYSGLASYNEQFF
cdr3_nt: TGTGCCAGCAGTTACTCCGGTCTAGCCTCCTACAATGAGCAGTTCTTC

v_call: TRBV20-1
clone_size: -
j_call: TRBJ1-6
d_call: -
cdr3_aa: CSASQGASLHF
cdr3_nt: TGCAGTGCGTCACAGGGAGCCTCCCTCCACTTT

v_call: TRBV15
clone_size: once
j_call: TRBJ2-1
d_call: -
cdr3_aa: CATSLHNEQFF
cdr3_nt: TGTGCCACCAGCCTCCACAATGAGCAGTTCTTC

v_call: TRBV19
clone_size: -
j_call: TRBJ2-2
d_call: TRBD2
cdr3_aa: CASKTSVFTGELFF
cdr3_nt: TGTGCCAGTAAAACTAGCGTATTCACCGGGGAGCTGTTTTTT

v_call: TRBV7-7
clone_size: once
j_call: TRBJ2-7
d_call: TRBD1
cdr3_aa: CASSKNRGSYEQYF
cdr3_nt: TGTGCCAGCAGCAAAAACAGGGGATCCTACGAGCAGTACTTC

v_call: TRBV6-5
clone_size: -
j_call: TRBJ1-2
d_call: TRBD1
cdr3_aa: CASSYPVGTGYGYTF
cdr3_nt: TGTGCCAGCAGTTACCCCGTAGGGACAGGGTATGGCTACACCTTC

v_call: TRBV7-2
clone_size: -
j_call: TRBJ1-2
d_call: -
cdr3_aa: CASSLAVAGDYGYTF
cdr3_nt: TGTGCCAGCAGCTTAGCTGTAGCAGGGGACTATGGCTACACCTTC

v_call: TRBV2
clone_size: -
j_call: TRBJ2-1
d_call: TRBD2
cdr3_aa: CASRASGRNNEQFF
cdr3_nt: TGTGCCAGCAGGGCTAGCGGGAGGAACAATGAGCAGTTCTTC

v_call: TRBV7-8
clone_size: once
j_call: TRBJ2-4
d_call: TRBD2
cdr3_aa: CASSPRDYKNIQYF
cdr3_nt: TGTGCCAGCAGCCCGAGGGACTACAAAAACATTCAGTACTTC

v_call: TRBV6-4
clone_size: -
j_call: TRBJ1-5
d_call: -
cdr3_aa: CASSQQGGDQPQHF
cdr3_nt: TGTGCCAGCAGTCAACAGGGTGGTGATCAGCCCCAGCATTTT

v_call: TRBV9
clone_size: -
j_call: TRBJ2-3
d_call: TRBD2
cdr3_aa: CASSEAPSGGTDTQYF
cdr3_nt: TGTGCCAGCAGCGAGGCCCCTAGCGGGGGGACAGATACGCAGTATTTT

v_call: TRBV5-5
clone_size: once
j_call: TRBJ2-7
d_call: -
cdr3_aa: CASSSVTGLSSYEQYF
cdr3_nt: TGTGCCAGCAGCTCAGTCACAGGATTAAGCTCCTACGAGCAGTACTTC

v_call: TRBV7-2
clone_size: -
j_call: TRBJ2-7
d_call: TRBD2
cdr3_aa: CASSPLPLTSVPYEQYF
cdr3_nt: TGTGCCAGCAGCCCCCTTCCTTTGACTAGCGTACCCTACGAGCAGTACTTC

v_call: TRBV7-3
clone_size: -
j_call: TRBJ1-1
d_call: TRBD1
cdr3_aa: CASSLTGQLNTEAFF
cdr3_nt: TGTGCCAGCAGCCTGACGGGACAGTTAAACACTGAAGCTTTCTTT

v_call: TRBV19
clone_size: -
j_call: TRBJ1-5
d_call: TRBD1
cdr3_aa: CASSIFGRTGIQRGNQPQHF
cdr3_nt: TGTGCCAGTAGTATTTTCGGGAGGACAGGGATTCAACGGGGCAATCAGCCCCAGCATTTT

v_call: TRBV18
clone_size: -
j_call: TRBJ2-6
d_call: -
cdr3_aa: CASSPMRAGANVLTF
cdr3_nt: TGTGCCAGCTCACCAATGAGGGCTGGGGCCAACGTCCTGACTTTC

v_call: TRBV7-8
clone_size: -
j_call: TRBJ2-3
d_call: TRBD2
cdr3_aa: CASSSGTSGRTSTDTQYF
cdr3_nt: TGTGCCAGCAGCTCCGGGACTAGCGGGAGGACGAGCACAGATACGCAGTATTTT

v_call: TRBV2
clone_size: once
j_call: TRBJ1-6
d_call: -
cdr3_aa: CASRQGLGGNSPLHF
cdr3_nt: TGTGCCAGCAGACAGGGATTAGGTGGGAATTCACCCCTCCACTTT

v_call: TRBV27
clone_size: -
j_call: TRBJ1-5
d_call: TRBD1
cdr3_aa: CASRGQGGHQPQHF
cdr3_nt: TGTGCCAGCAGAGGACAGGGGGGGCATCAGCCCCAGCATTTT

v_call: TRBV9
clone_size: -
j_call: TRBJ2-1
d_call: TRBD2
cdr3_aa: CASSVQKRGVSYNEQFF
cdr3_nt: TGTGCCAGCAGCGTACAAAAGCGGGGGGTCTCCTACAATGAGCAGTTCTTC

v_call: TRBV4-1
clone_size: -
j_call: TRBJ1-1
d_call: -
cdr3_aa: CASSQDRRGTEAFF
cdr3_nt: TGCGCCAGCAGCCAAGATAGGAGGGGCACTGAAGCTTTCTTT

v_call: TRBV28
clone_size: -
j_call: TRBJ1-2
d_call: -
cdr3_aa: CASSESRVYGYTF
cdr3_nt: TGTGCCAGCAGCGAGTCCAGGGTTTATGGCTACACCTTC

v_call: TRBV28
clone_size: -
j_call: TRBJ2-1
d_call: TRBD1
cdr3_aa: CASSLEDREKNNEQFF
cdr3_nt: TGTGCCAGCAGTTTAGAAGACAGGGAGAAAAACAATGAGCAGTTCTTC

v_call: TRBV19
clone_size: -
j_call: TRBJ2-5
d_call: TRBD1
cdr3_aa: CASSLDREETQYF
cdr3_nt: TGTGCCAGTAGTCTGGACAGGGAAGAGACCCAGTACTTC

v_call: TRBV19
clone_size: -
j_call: TRBJ1-2
d_call: -
cdr3_aa: CASSQQGYGYTF
cdr3_nt: TGTGCCAGTAGTCAACAGGGATACGGCTACACCTTC

v_call: TRBV14
clone_size: -
j_call: TRBJ2-3
d_call: TRBD2
cdr3_aa: CASSQELAGAADTQYF
cdr3_nt: TGTGCCAGCAGCCAAGAATTAGCGGGAGCCGCAGATACGCAGTATTTT

v_call: TRBV14
clone_size: -
j_call: TRBJ1-1
d_call: -
cdr3_aa: CASSQDIGRMNTEAFF
cdr3_nt: TGTGCCAGCAGCCAAGATATTGGGAGGATGAACACTGAAGCTTTCTTT

v_call: TRBV15
clone_size: -
j_call: TRBJ2-2
d_call: TRBD2
cdr3_aa: CATSRVRGAGELFF
cdr3_nt: TGTGCCACCAGCAGAGTTCGGGGGGCCGGGGAGCTGTTTTTT

v_call: TRBV9
clone_size: -
j_call: TRBJ2-1
d_call: -
cdr3_aa: CASSVGPAAYEQFF
cdr3_nt: TGTGCCAGCAGCGTAGGTCCAGCGGCCTATGAGCAGTTCTTC

v_call: TRBV15
clone_size: few
j_call: TRBJ2-7
d_call: TRBD1
cdr3_aa: CATSRDWRDRFF
cdr3_nt: TGTGCCACCAGCAGAGATTGGAGGGACAGGTTCTTC

v_call: TRBV18
clone_size: -
j_call: TRBJ1-2
d_call: -
cdr3_aa: CASSPGGANYGYTF
cdr3_nt: TGTGCCAGCTCACCCGGGGGGGCTAACTATGGCTACACCTTC

v_call: TRBV11-3
clone_size: -
j_call: TRBJ2-2
d_call: TRBD2
cdr3_aa: CASSSGLAGGTGELFF
cdr3_nt: TGTGCCAGCAGCTCAGGACTAGCGGGAGGAACCGGGGAGCTGTTTTTT

v_call: TRBV10-3
clone_size: -
j_call: TRBJ2-7
d_call: TRBD1
cdr3_aa: CAISESGAGGVYEQYF
cdr3_nt: TGTGCCATCAGTGAGTCCGGGGCAGGGGGTGTCTACGAGCAGTACTTC

v_call: TRBV7-2
clone_size: -
j_call: TRBJ2-1
d_call: -
cdr3_aa: CASSLVSYNEQFF
cdr3_nt: TGTGCCAGCAGCTTAGTGAGCTACAATGAGCAGTTCTTC

v_call: TRBV28
clone_size: once
j_call: TRBJ2-7
d_call: -
cdr3_aa: CASSSSTSGLYEQYF
cdr3_nt: TGTGCCAGCAGTTCCTCCACGAGCGGGCTCTACGAGCAGTACTTC

v_call: TRBV6-5
clone_size: -
j_call: TRBJ2-2
d_call: TRBD1
cdr3_aa: CASSRMQGATGELFF
cdr3_nt: TGTGCCAGCAGTCGAATGCAGGGGGCCACCGGGGAGCTGTTTTTT

v_call: TRBV7-2
clone_size: -
j_call: TRBJ2-7
d_call: TRBD2
cdr3_aa: CASSPYGLDSYEQYF
cdr3_nt: TGTGCCAGCAGCCCATATGGACTAGACTCCTACGAGCAGTACTTC